This T cell receptor beta chain was retrieved from a study of T-cell reconstitution after alpha-beta-depleted transplantation in children. Using unique molecular identifiers, the investigators prepared the TCRbeta library. MiXCR was run by TCRdb on the PCR reads, yielding one entry per CDR3 protein. Among approximately 510,000 distinct CDR3 sequences listed, around 18% were seen once. This CDR3 is 17 amino acids long. Losses at the gene ends were 1 base for V and 7 bases for J; bases not matched to a gene: 12. CDR1 is SGHRS, CDR2 YFSETQ, per germline. This clonotype was seen at least ten times. The receptor was isolated from a human donor who donated a stem cell graft to a child with acute lymphoblastic leukemia. V and J are TRBV5-1 and TRBJ2-1, with 9 nucleotides matching TRBD2. The sample in question was PBMCs from the stem cell graft donor, obtained from the stem cell graft. CDR3 amino acids: CASSLLDRGLASNEQFF. The CDR3 region has the DNA TGCGCCAGCAGCTTGCTCGACAGAGGACTAGCGTCGAATGAGCAGTTCTTC. Together with reference TRBV5-1 and TRBJ2-1, the CDR3 gives the full variable domain: KAGVTQTPRYLIKTRGQQVTLSCSPISGHRSVSWYQQTPGQGLQFLFEYFSETQRNKGNFPGRFSGRQFSNSRSEMNVSTLELGDSALYLCASSLLDRGLASNEQFFGPGTRLTVL.